Below are 25 T cell receptor beta chains sequenced from a single sample in a study of blood T cell repertoires in COVID-19. The assay was immunoSEQ multiplex PCR, and TCRdb's table has in-frame clones only and misses some. Of around 140,000 clones listed, about four fifths are singletons. The sequenced sample consisted of peripheral blood. The origin of the receptors is a man between 65 and 79 years old who had recovered from COVID-19.

The chain uses TRBV15 and TRBJ2-7, with 9 bases aligning to TRBD1. With 4 bases clipped from V and 3 bases from J, the junction kept 7 bases outside the gene matches. Germline V lookup: CDR1 LNHNV, CDR2 YYDKDF (reference sequence). CDR3 length equals 15 residues. The CDR3 nucleotides are TGTGCCACCAGCACAAGCCGGGACAGGGTCTACGAGCAGTACTTC. Protein sequence: CATSTSRDRVYEQYF.

This rearrangement joins TRBV24-1 to TRBJ2-2, with D uncertain. CDR3 length: 16 amino acids. Trimming removed 3 bases at V and 6 bases at J, with 16 bases between. CDR1 KGHDR and CDR2 SFDVKD come from the germline V gene. CDR3 loop: CATSDAASQIPGELFF. The CDR3 nucleotides read TGTGCCACCAGTGATGCGGCTAGTCAAATCCCCGGGGAGCTGTTTTTT.

This chain uses TRBV4-1 with TRBJ1-1; D remains ambiguous. Germline V lookup: CDR1 MGHRA, CDR2 YSYEKL. V lost 5 bases to trimming and J lost 0 bases, with 13 bases between them. This CDR3 contains 15 residues. The CDR3 is CASSYTIALNTEAFF. CDR3 in DNA: TGCGCCAGCAGCTACACAATAGCATTGAACACTGAAGCTTTCTTT.

The J gene is TRBJ2-1, the V gene TRBV2; D may be TRBD2 (7 bases). CDR3 length: 12 residues. V was cut by 8 bases and J by 8 bases, with 13 bases left in between. From germline, CDR1 is SNHLY and CDR2 FYNNEI. CDR3 region: CASEGGVYEQFF. The CDR3 bases are TGTGCCAGCGAGGGGGGGGTCTATGAGCAGTTCTTC.

This chain connects TRBV10-3 to TRBJ2-5, with TRBD1 identical over 8 bases. The CDR3 is made up of 18 amino acids. V trimming: 0 bases; J trimming: 5 bases; junction bases outside the gene matches: 14. Germline V gives CDR1 ENHRY, CDR2 SYGVKD. The CDR3 region has the DNA TGTGCCATCAGTGAGTCGCCGGTAGAGGCAGGGGGCGAGGAGACCCAGTACTTC. Its protein product is CAISESPVEAGGEETQYF.

The genes are TRBV28 and TRBJ1-1, with 7 positions matching TRBD1. From germline, CDR1 is MDHEN and CDR2 SYDVKM. This CDR3 has 14 residues. The ends lost 5 bases at V and 1 base at J; junction bases unmatched: 4. In DNA form, the CDR3 reads TGTGCCAGCAGTACCAGACAGGGGAACACTGAAGCTTTCTTT. This translates into CASSTRQGNTEAFF.

CDR3 residues: CASSESGLAGVDTQYF. DNA for the CDR3: TGTGCCAGCAGTGAATCAGGACTAGCGGGAGTAGATACGCAGTATTTT. The chain carries TRBV2 and TRBJ2-3, with 13 positions matching TRBD2. The CDR3 length is 16 residues. V lost 2 bases, J lost 5 bases, and 4 bases stayed unmatched. Germline V gene lookup returns CDR1 SNHLY and CDR2 FYNNEI.

The chain has TRBV5-1 and TRBJ2-3, with D perhaps TRBD2 (7 bases). The V gene's germline CDR1 is SGHRS and CDR2 YFSETQ. The CDR3 covers 16 residues. V was clipped by 0 bases and J by 3 bases, with 14 bases between them. The CDR3 DNA reads as TGCGCCAGCAGCTTGGTGCGGAGGGGGGGAACAGATACGCAGTATTTT. Translating it yields CASSLVRRGGTDTQYF.

About this clone itself: This may come from a read error, since a much larger clone is one base off. The chain links TRBV4-3 to TRBJ2-1; the match to TRBD2 covers 11 bases. Germline-derived CDR1 and CDR2 are LGHNA and YSLEER. Trimming cost V 0 bases and J 9 bases; bases outside gene matches: 4. The CDR3 is made up of 15 amino acids. CDR3 residues: CASSQELSGRAEQFF. The CDR3 nucleotides read TGCGCCAGCAGCCAAGAGCTTAGCGGGAGGGCTGAGCAGTTCTTC.

CDR3 loop: CASPNSGRDTGELFF. Here the CDR3 DNA reads TGTGCCAGCCCCAATAGCGGGAGAGACACCGGGGAGCTGTTTTTT. The genes are TRBV7-9 and TRBJ2-2; 9 nucleotides align to TRBD2. This CDR3 is built from 15 residues. Germline loops: CDR1 SEHNR, CDR2 FQNEAQ (reference sequence). Germline trimming cut 8 bases from V and 3 bases from J; bases unmatched to any gene: 7.

This clone was picked up one time. The V gene is TRBV19, the J gene TRBJ1-2; a weak D match, TRBD1 (5 bases). Germline CDR1 reads LNHDA; CDR2 reads SQIVND (reference sequence). CDR3 length: 15 amino acids. With 7 bases removed from V and 8 bases from J, the gap between germline ends came to 23 bases. Written as DNA, the CDR3 is TGTGCCAGTAACCAGGGCCCCCCGGATTTGGAGGGCTACACCTTC. It specifies CASNQGPPDLEGYTF. Full variable domain (missing parts from reference TRBV19 and TRBJ1-2): DGGITQSPKYLFRKEGQNVTLSCEQNLNHDAMYWYRQDPGQGLRLIYYSQIVNDFQKGDIAEGYSVSREKKESFPLTVTSAQKNPTAFYLCASNQGPPDLEGYTFGSGTRLTVV.

This clone came up many times. The chain joins TRBV30 to TRBJ1-5, with D uncertain. Trimming left V 2 bases short and J 4 bases short, with 6 bases between. The CDR3 consists of 12 residues. Germline V gene sequence: CDR1 GTSNPN, CDR2 SVGIG (reference sequence). CDR3 DNA: TGTGCCTGGAGTCCTATTAATCAGCCCCAGCATTTT. Amino acid sequence: CAWSPINQPQHF. Based on the CDR3 plus reference TRBV30 and TRBJ1-5, the full variable domain is SQTIHQWPATLVQPVGSPLSLECTVEGTSNPNLYWYRQAAGRGLQLLFYSVGIGQISSEVPQNLSASRPQDRQFILSSKKLLLSDSGFYLCAWSPINQPQHFGDGTRLSIL.

The chain combines TRBV19 with TRBJ2-1; TRBD2 matches 10 bases. The junction had 9 bases not matched to a gene; V was cut back by 5 bases and J by 5 bases. The CDR3 consists of 16 residues. The V gene's germline CDR1 is LNHDA and CDR2 SQIVND (reference sequence). The CDR3 loop is CASSPTGTSVNNEQFF. The CDR3 DNA reads TGTGCCAGTAGTCCAACCGGGACTAGCGTCAACAATGAGCAGTTCTTC.

This chain links TRBV11-3 with TRBJ2-1, with 7 positions matching TRBD2. Unmatched junction bases numbered 3, after V lost 1 base and J lost 0 bases. Germline V gives CDR1 SGHNT, CDR2 YENEEA. The CDR3 consists of 16 residues. Here the CDR3 DNA reads TGTGCCAGCAGCTTAGCTTCGGGAGGCTCCTACAATGAGCAGTTCTTC. Encoded protein: CASSLASGGSYNEQFF.

This chain joins TRBV29-1 and TRBJ2-6, with D hard to call. V was shortened by 6 bases and J by 4 bases, with 13 bases between the two germline ends. Per germline, CDR1 SQVTM and CDR2 ANQGSEA. The CDR3 extends over 14 amino acids. As DNA, the CDR3 is TGCAGCGTGACCATATCCGGGGGGGCCAACGTCCTGACTTTC. Translation: CSVTISGGANVLTF.

This rearrangement joins TRBV9 to TRBJ2-1, with TRBD1 matching over 7 bases. The germline CDR1 and CDR2 sequences are SGDLS and YYNGEE. Trimming took 0 bases from V and 9 from J; bases not matched to a gene: 6. CDR3 size: 14 residues. The CDR3 nucleotides are TGTGCCAGCAGCGTAGGTCCAGGGGGTAGTGAGCAGTTCTTC. It translates to CASSVGPGGSEQFF.

This clone appeared once. The chain combines TRBV6-5 with TRBJ1-6; no clear D. In germline, CDR1 is MNHEY, CDR2 SVGAGI. Trimming shortened V by 6 bases and J by 9 bases, and 18 bases separated the two germline ends. CDR3 length: 15 residues. The CDR3: CASRTPEAPSSPLHF. In nucleotides, the CDR3 is TGTGCCAGCAGGACCCCGGAGGCTCCATCTTCACCCCTCCACTTT.

The V call is TRBV6-1, the J call TRBJ2-5, with D possibly TRBD2 on 5 matching bases. The length of the CDR3 is 16 residues. Germline CDR1 is MNHNS and CDR2 is SASEGT. The V gene lost 4 bases and the J gene lost 4 bases, with 19 bases spanning the gap. The CDR3 bases are TGTGCCAGCAGTGTTGCCGGCGGGCCCGACGGAGAGACCCAGTACTTC. Amino acid sequence: CASSVAGGPDGETQYF.

The chain combines TRBV18 with TRBJ2-2; 7 bases are a match to TRBD2. The CDR3 is made up of 15 amino acids. CDR1 and CDR2 (germline): KGHSH, LQKENI. V gave up 6 bases and J gave up 5 bases; unmatched junction bases: 9. CDR3 sequence: CASSLTSEKTGELFF. CDR3 nucleotides: TGTGCCAGCTCTCTTACTAGCGAAAAAACCGGGGAGCTGTTTTTT.

The chain links TRBV7-2 to TRBJ1-1, with 7 bases fitting TRBD1. The CDR3 runs 15 residues. With V trimmed by 4 bases and J by 0 bases, 5 bases remained unmatched. The V gene's germline CDR1 is SGHTA and CDR2 FQGNSA. Here the CDR3 reads CASSSQGQLNTEAFF. CDR3 sequence (DNA): TGTGCCAGCAGCTCCCAGGGACAGCTGAACACTGAAGCTTTCTTT.

V is TRBV18 and J is TRBJ1-5; 9 nucleotides align to TRBD1. V lost 4 bases, J lost 3 bases, and 7 bases stayed unmatched. The CDR3 covers 16 residues. CDR1 and CDR2 from the germline V gene are KGHSH and LQKENI. The DNA for the CDR3 is TGTGCCAGCTCACAACAGGACAGGGGCTACAATCAGCCCCAGCATTTT. Translated, it gives CASSQQDRGYNQPQHF.

This clone was picked up one time. The chain combines TRBV19 with TRBJ2-5; possibly TRBD2 for D (7 bases). This CDR3 region has 15 residues. Germline CDR1 and CDR2: LNHDA and SQIVND (reference sequence). V lost 7 bases and J 3 bases, leaving 18 bases between the germline ends. The CDR3 spells CASISYRGGEETQYF. In nucleotides, the CDR3 is TGTGCCAGTATATCGTATAGGGGGGGCGAAGAGACCCAGTACTTC.

The chain joins TRBV7-3 to TRBJ2-6; a weak D match, TRBD1 (6 bases). V was clipped by 5 bases and J by 3 bases, with 14 bases between them. This CDR3 is built from 16 residues. Germline loops: CDR1 SGHTA, CDR2 FQGTGA. Here the CDR3 reads CASSPYTGFGANVLTF. The DNA of the CDR3 is TGTGCCAGCAGCCCGTATACAGGGTTTGGGGCCAACGTCCTGACTTTC.

The J gene is TRBJ2-2, the V gene TRBV5-4; 8 positions agree with TRBD2. The trim removed 4 bases at V and 2 bases at J, leaving 4 bases unmatched. Per the germline V gene, CDR1 is SGHNT and CDR2 is YYREEE (reference sequence). The CDR3 sequence is 15 residues long. This chain's CDR3 is CASSKTSGNTGELFF. Written as DNA, the CDR3 is TGTGCCAGCAGCAAAACTAGCGGTAACACCGGGGAGCTGTTTTTT.

V gene TRBV5-1 combines with J gene TRBJ2-7, with D possibly being TRBD1 (6 bases). The CDR3 is made up of 13 amino acids. V shed 0 bases and J shed 6 bases, with 10 bases lying between them. Germline CDR1 and CDR2: SGHRS and YFSETQ. The CDR3 region is CASSLAGVREQYF. In DNA form, the CDR3 reads TGCGCCAGCAGCTTGGCAGGGGTACGCGAGCAGTACTTC.